The 16 T cell receptor beta chains reported below all come from one sample, sequenced in a study of neurological immune-mediated disorders. TCRdb re-derived calls from the 5' RACE reads in MiXCR, one entry per CDR3 protein. Of 28,000 or so distinct CDR3 sequences in the sample, approximately 21% were seen once. Sequenced: PBMCs. The receptors originated from a woman aged 55-70 years in good health.

The table lists this clonotype with many counts. This chain uses TRBV5-5 with TRBJ2-5, with 7 bases aligning to TRBD1. Germline assignment: CDR1 SGHKS and CDR2 YYEKEE (reference sequence). The V gene end was trimmed by 4 bases and the J gene end by 3 bases; junction bases not matched to a gene: 6. The CDR3 is made up of 14 amino acids. Here the CDR3 reads CASSRNTGEETQYF. As DNA, the CDR3 is TGTGCCAGCAGCCGTAATACAGGGGAAGAGACCCAGTACTTC.

In this sample, this clonotype turned up many times. The V call is TRBV29-1, the J call TRBJ2-2; the match to TRBD1 covers 7 bases. The V and J ends lost 7 bases and 3 bases, in that order; junction bases with no gene match: 5. The CDR3 sequence is 13 residues long. Germline V gene sequence: CDR1 SQVTM, CDR2 ANQGSEA. The DNA for the CDR3 is TGCAGCGCTGGGACAGTTTACACCGGGGAGCTGTTTTTT. This translates into CSAGTVYTGELFF.

This clonotype was seen repeatedly, ten times or more. CDR3 region: CASSQRTSGSGEQFF. The CDR3 DNA is TGTGCCAGCAGCCAACGGACTAGCGGGAGCGGGGAGCAGTTCTTC. The genes are TRBV4-2 and TRBJ2-1; TRBD2 aligns across 13 bases. V dropped 2 bases and J dropped 10; count of bases not matched to a gene: 5. Germline lookup yields CDR1 LGHNA and CDR2 YNFKEQ. The CDR3 extends over 15 amino acids.

This clonotype was observed a few times. The J gene is TRBJ2-7, the V gene TRBV20-1; D uncertain. There are 12 residues in the CDR3. The germline CDR1 and CDR2 sequences are DFQATT and SNEGSKA (reference sequence). The V end was cut by 5 bases, the J end by 6 bases, with 14 bases between. The chain's CDR3 is CSALGYLPEQYF. The CDR3 DNA reads TGCAGTGCTCTAGGGTATCTTCCCGAGCAGTACTTC.

This clonotype was recorded many times. The V call is TRBV5-6, the J call TRBJ2-2, with no clear D. This CDR3 comprises 16 residues. Looked up from germline, CDR1 is SGHDT and CDR2 is YYEEEE. Trimming shortened V by 0 bases and J by 4 bases, and 13 bases separated the two germline ends. For the CDR3, the DNA is TGTGCCAGCAGCTTGGGTTCGACACGTAGCACCGGGGAGCTGTTTTTT. Amino acids: CASSLGSTRSTGELFF.

The V gene is TRBV20-1, the J gene TRBJ2-3; TRBD1 or TRBD2 may be the D gene (5 bases each). The germline V gene encodes CDR1 DFQATT and CDR2 SNEGSKA (reference sequence). CDR3 length: 13 amino acids. V gave up 3 bases and J gave up 6 bases, with 13 bases separating them. The chain's CDR3 is CSASRGEGDTQYF. The CDR3 region has the DNA TGCAGTGCTAGTCGAGGGGAAGGCGATACGCAGTATTTT.

This clonotype was seen ten or more times. This CDR3 is CASSWTGYEQYF. CDR3 DNA: TGCGCCAGCAGCTGGACGGGTTACGAGCAGTACTTC. This chain joins TRBV5-1 and TRBJ2-7; D unclear. V was clipped by 3 bases and J by 4 bases, with 8 bases between them. This CDR3 contains 12 residues. Germline assignment: CDR1 SGHRS and CDR2 YFSETQ.

The chain couples TRBV7-2 to TRBJ2-5, with 7 bases that match TRBD2. The V segment lost 1 base and the J segment 9 bases; nucleotides outside the gene matches: 11. CDR1 SGHTA and CDR2 FQGNSA come from the germline V gene. The CDR3 extends over 15 amino acids. CDR3 coding DNA: TGTGCCAGCAGCTTAGAGGCTAGCGGACTCTTGGCCCAGTACTTC. This codes for CASSLEASGLLAQYF.

This clonotype was seen at least ten times. The chain recombines TRBV4-1 with TRBJ1-2; D remains ambiguous. Germline CDR1 is MGHRA and CDR2 is YSYEKL. This CDR3 has 15 residues. V was trimmed by 2 bases and J by 9 bases, leaving 19 bases between them. This CDR3 reads CASSQTTPGGDRYTF. The CDR3 DNA sequence: TGCGCCAGCAGCCAAACGACACCGGGCGGGGATCGCTACACCTTC.

This clonotype was found many times. The chain is built from TRBV18 and TRBJ1-5; TRBD1 might be the D (5 bases). The ends were cut back, 1 base at V and 2 bases at J, with 12 bases in the middle. The CDR3 covers 16 residues. Germline CDR1 is KGHSH and CDR2 is LQKENI. CDR3 DNA: TGTGCCAGCTCACCACGGGACGGAGTGCGCAATCAGCCCCAGCATTTT. Translating it yields CASSPRDGVRNQPQHF.

Ten or more counts support this clonotype. The V and J genes are TRBV5-1 and TRBJ2-7; possibly TRBD2 for D (5 bases). Germline V lookup: CDR1 SGHRS, CDR2 YFSETQ. This CDR3 comprises 12 residues. Trimming cost V 4 bases and J 6 bases, with 11 bases left between them. DNA for the CDR3: TGCGCCAGCAGCAGAGGGTTTGCCGAGCAGTACTTC. It encodes CASSRGFAEQYF.

This clonotype was seen ten or more times. This rearrangement joins TRBV7-3 to TRBJ2-1, with TRBD2 identical over 15 bases. The germline CDR1 and CDR2 sequences are SGHTA and FQGTGA. CDR3 length: 17 amino acids. The J segment lost 7 bases and the V segment lost 0 bases, leaving 4 bases of the junction unmatched. CDR3 sequence reads: CASSLTGGLAGGNEQFF. CDR3 in DNA: TGTGCCAGCAGCTTAACGGGGGGACTAGCGGGAGGTAATGAGCAGTTCTTC.

As for this clonotype: One end of the junction fails to match germline, which may point to a read error. The genes are TRBV19 and TRBJ1-1; TRBD1 might be the D (5 bases). The V gene's germline CDR1 is LNHDA and CDR2 SQIVND (reference sequence). The CDR3 totals 12 residues. The CDR3 spells CATKMGTTEDFF. DNA of the CDR3: TGTGCCACTAAAATGGGGACTACTGAAGATTTCTTT.

This clonotype was seen ten or more times. This chain links TRBV18 with TRBJ2-7; D unresolved. Trimming pared 2 bases from V and 3 bases from J, leaving 8 bases between. The CDR3 has 13 amino acids. The germline CDR1 and CDR2 sequences are KGHSH and LQKENI. In DNA form, the CDR3 reads TGTGCCAGCTCACCATACGGATACTACGAGCAGTACTTC. Its translation is CASSPYGYYEQYF.

This clonotype was recorded at least ten times. The J gene is TRBJ1-4, the V gene TRBV5-1, with TRBD1 identical over 7 bases. The junction had 0 bases not matched to a gene; V was cut back by 0 bases and J by 7 bases. The CDR3 runs 13 residues. The germline V gene encodes CDR1 SGHRS and CDR2 YFSETQ. CDR3 amino acids: CASSLGQGEKLFF. In DNA, the CDR3 is TGCGCCAGCAGCTTGGGACAGGGTGAAAAACTGTTTTTT.

This clonotype was recorded at least ten times. The rearrangement joins TRBV28 to TRBJ2-5; D might be TRBD2 (5 bases). The germline CDR1 and CDR2 sequences are MDHEN and SYDVKM. The V and J ends lost 6 bases and 5 bases respectively, with 16 bases between them. This CDR3 spans 14 amino acids. The CDR3 nucleotides read TGTGCCAGCAGCGCCTCCGGAACTAGTGAGACCCAGTACTTC. Translated: CASSASGTSETQYF.